This T cell receptor (beta chain) appears in the sequencing data of a study of cytomegalovirus exposure and HLA in healthy donors. Points from the study as a whole: A cluster of highly shared sequence variants was likely a sequencing artifact.

The PCR was carried out with 60 Vbeta primers and 13 Jbeta primers. In the authors' methods: A follow-up analysis tallied 86 million or so unique TCR beta chains, about 10 million shared. Clones were read by immunoSEQ multiplex PCR, and TCRdb kept only the in-frame ones, dropping some. That table furnishes V, J and clone size, whereas the DNA furnished D and trimming. The sample contains under 150,000 clones, under 90% of which appear only once. About this clone itself: Its antigen is undetermined.

This receptor was taken from a male donor in good health and CMV-seronegative. Sequencing was done on a sample of PBMCs.

CDR3 nucleotides: TGTGCCAGCAGCCTAGACGGTCACTATGGCTACACCTTC. Translated, it gives CASSLDGHYGYTF. V gene TRBV6-5 combines with J gene TRBJ1-2; D ambiguous. In germline, CDR1 is MNHEY, CDR2 SVGAGI. Trimming removed 6 bases at V and 3 bases at J, with 11 bases between. The CDR3 runs 13 residues.